What follows are 18 T cell receptor beta chains derived from one specimen sequenced in a study of T cell changes during pregnancy in multiple sclerosis. Produced via immunoSEQ multiplex PCR; TCRdb's table is partial and in-frame only. The sample holds 48,000 or so clones, just over 85% seen once. The material was CD4+ T cells from peripheral blood mononuclear cells, obtained in the second trimester of pregnancy. The receptors here all came from a female donor with multiple sclerosis, enrolled in a pregnancy study.

This clone has more than one count but fewer than ten. V usage is TRBV11-3 and J usage is TRBJ1-1; D remains unclear. CDR3 length: 13 amino acids. V lost 3 bases to trimming and J lost 2 bases, with 7 bases between them. The germline V gene encodes CDR1 SGHNT and CDR2 YENEEA. In DNA form, the CDR3 reads TGTGCCAGCAGCTTGACATACAACACTGAAGCTTTCTTT. Encoded protein: CASSLTYNTEAFF. Full variable domain (rest looked up from reference TRBV11-3 and TRBJ1-1): EAGVVQSPRYKIIEKKQPVAFWCNPISGHNTLYWYLQNLGQGPELLIRYENEEAVDDSQLPKDRFSAERLKGVDSTLKIQPAELGDSAVYLCASSLTYNTEAFFGQGTRLTVV.

This chain links TRBV5-6 with TRBJ1-1, with 9 bases fitting TRBD1. Germline loops: CDR1 SGHDT, CDR2 YYEEEE. The CDR3 covers 15 residues. The V segment lost 4 bases and the J segment 4 bases; nucleotides outside the gene matches: 8. CDR3: CASSASTGGSTEAFF. The CDR3 DNA is TGTGCCAGCAGCGCTTCTACAGGGGGCTCCACTGAAGCTTTCTTT.

This rearrangement joins TRBV7-9 to TRBJ2-3, with 11 bases aligning to TRBD2. The V and J ends lost 5 bases and 3 bases, in that order; junction bases with no gene match: 7. Germline V CDR1 and CDR2: SEHNR, FQNEAQ (reference sequence). The CDR3 is 16 amino acids. The CDR3 region is CASSPVLAGETDTQYF. Written as DNA, the CDR3 is TGTGCCAGCAGCCCCGTACTAGCGGGAGAAACAGATACGCAGTATTTT. The full variable domain, with the rest looked up from reference TRBV7-9 and TRBJ2-3, is DTGVSQNPRHKITKRGQNVTFRCDPISEHNRLYWYRQTLGQGPEFLTYFQNEAQLEKSRLLSDRFSAERPKGSFSTLEIQRTEQGDSAMYLCASSPVLAGETDTQYFGPGTRLTVL.

CDR3 coding DNA: TGTGCCAGCAGAACAGCAGATACGCAGTATTTT. Protein: CASRTADTQYF. The V call is TRBV6-5, the J call TRBJ2-3; D call uncertain. The germline V gene has CDR1 MNHEY and CDR2 SVGAGI. The CDR3 runs to 11 residues. Trimming removed 6 bases at V and 4 bases at J, with 5 bases between.

This rearrangement joins TRBV18 to TRBJ2-1; 14 bases agree with TRBD2. V shed 5 bases and J 3 bases; nucleotides not matched to a gene: 12. CDR3 length: 19 residues. Per the germline V gene, CDR1 is KGHSH and CDR2 is LQKENI. In DNA form, the CDR3 reads TGTGCCAGCTCATCAACCGGGACTAGCGGGAGAGGGAGCTACAATGAGCAGTTCTTC. It translates to CASSSTGTSGRGSYNEQFF.

The count of this clone is one. V usage is TRBV10-1 and J usage is TRBJ2-3, with 14 bases fitting TRBD2. CDR3 size: 14 residues. Germline lookup yields CDR1 WNHNN and CDR2 SYGVQD (reference sequence). With 0 bases clipped from V and 14 bases from J, the junction kept 4 bases outside the gene matches. CDR3 coding DNA: TGCGCCAGCAGTGAGTCGGGGACTAGCGGGAGTACGTATTTT. Encoded protein: CASSESGTSGSTYF.

In DNA, the CDR3 is TGTGCCAGCACCCCGACCAAAGGGGAACAGTTCTTC. Translating it yields CASTPTKGEQFF. The V call is TRBV27, the J call TRBJ2-1; a weak D match, TRBD1 (5 bases). The CDR3 spans 12 residues. From germline, CDR1 is MNHEY and CDR2 SMNVEV (reference sequence). Trimming removed 7 bases at V and 13 bases at J, with 17 bases between.

This rearrangement joins TRBV5-5 to TRBJ2-2; TRBD2 agrees at 7 bases. V shed 1 base, J shed 7 bases, and the junction held 13 bases outside the gene matches. Germline CDR1 and CDR2: SGHKS and YYEKEE (reference sequence). The CDR3 has 17 amino acids. This CDR3 reads CASSLLVLGGQGGELFF. CDR3 bases: TGTGCCAGCAGCTTGTTGGTGCTGGGAGGGCAGGGCGGGGAGCTGTTTTTT.

The rearrangement joins TRBV27 to TRBJ2-7; D is perhaps TRBD2 (5 bases). The CDR3 runs to 12 residues. V was trimmed by 5 bases and J by 7 bases, leaving 12 bases between them. Germline CDR1 is MNHEY and CDR2 is SMNVEV (reference sequence). CDR3 bases: TGTGCCAGCAGTGGGATAACGGGAGAGCAGTACTTC. Translating it yields CASSGITGEQYF.

The CDR3 DNA follows: TGCAGCGTTGAAGATCGAGGGGGCTATGGCTACACCTTC. It translates to CSVEDRGGYGYTF. V usage is TRBV29-1 and J usage is TRBJ1-2, with D maybe TRBD1 (6 bases). CDR3 length: 13 amino acids. From germline, CDR1 is SQVTM and CDR2 ANQGSEA. V lost 0 bases to trimming and J lost 4 bases, with 9 bases between them.

The table lists this clone with a count of one. This chain uses TRBV5-1 with TRBJ2-3, with 12 bases aligning to TRBD2. From germline, CDR1 is SGHRS and CDR2 YFSETQ. The CDR3 has 15 residues. The junction had 1 base not matched to a gene; V was cut back by 0 bases and J by 5 bases. The CDR3 reads CASSLGLAGVDTQYF. The CDR3 DNA reads TGCGCCAGCAGCTTGGGACTAGCGGGAGTAGATACGCAGTATTTT.

The chain has TRBV4-1 and TRBJ2-5, with D possibly matching TRBD1 (6 bases). Deletions cut 2 bases from V and 1 base from J, with 8 bases between. Germline CDR1 reads MGHRA; CDR2 reads YSYEKL. CDR3 length: 14 residues. This chain's CDR3 is CASSQLQGQETQYF. The CDR3 DNA reads TGCGCCAGCAGCCAACTACAGGGCCAAGAGACCCAGTACTTC.

V and J are TRBV19 and TRBJ1-2, with 9 bases that match TRBD1. Germline-derived CDR1 and CDR2 are LNHDA and SQIVND (reference sequence). The CDR3 spans 15 residues. V lost 6 bases to trimming and J lost 8 bases; unmatched junction nucleotides: 13. The DNA for the CDR3 is TGTGCCAGTAGCCCAGGCCCGACAGGGGGACGCGGCTACACCTTC. Translated: CASSPGPTGGRGYTF.

The chain carries TRBV5-1 and TRBJ1-4, with 9 bases matching TRBD1. Losses at the gene ends were 4 bases for V and 7 bases for J; bases not matched to a gene: 8. The V gene's germline CDR1 is SGHRS and CDR2 YFSETQ. This CDR3 has 15 residues. The CDR3 bases are TGCGCCAGCAGCCCCCCCGGGACAGGGTCTGAAAAACTGTTTTTT. Protein sequence: CASSPPGTGSEKLFF. The entire variable domain, with the rest obtained from reference TRBV5-1 and TRBJ1-4, is as follows: KAGVTQTPRYLIKTRGQQVTLSCSPISGHRSVSWYQQTPGQGLQFLFEYFSETQRNKGNFPGRFSGRQFSNSRSEMNVSTLELGDSALYLCASSPPGTGSEKLFFGSGTQLSVL.

This clone was recorded only once. This chain links TRBV27 with TRBJ1-1; D perhaps matches TRBD1 (6 bases). Germline assignment: CDR1 MNHEY and CDR2 SMNVEV (reference sequence). The CDR3 has 13 residues. V gave up 1 base and J gave up 6 bases, with 9 bases separating them. The CDR3 coding sequence is TGTGCCAGCAGTTTATGGGGGACATCTGAAGCTTTCTTT. Translation gives CASSLWGTSEAFF.

This clone was counted between two and nine times. The rearrangement joins TRBV9 to TRBJ2-2; D is unclear. Trimming took 2 bases from V and 0 from J, leaving 8 bases between them. This CDR3 region has 15 residues. Per germline, CDR1 SGDLS and CDR2 YYNGEE. CDR3 sequence (DNA): TGTGCCAGCAGCGTCGGAGTCGCGAACACCGGGGAGCTGTTTTTT. Protein sequence: CASSVGVANTGELFF.

This clone was observed a single time. The chain has TRBV5-1 and TRBJ2-7, with 7 nucleotides matching TRBD1. The germline V gene encodes CDR1 SGHRS and CDR2 YFSETQ. This CDR3 is built from 14 residues. V dropped 0 bases and J dropped 4; count of bases not matched to a gene: 4. CDR3 in amino acids: CASSLEQGVYEQYF. CDR3 DNA: TGCGCCAGCAGCTTGGAGCAGGGGGTTTACGAGCAGTACTTC.

The rearrangement uses TRBV18 and TRBJ1-1, with TRBD1 as a possible D gene (6 bases). The V end was cut by 2 bases, the J end by 2 bases, with 6 bases between. The CDR3 has 13 amino acids. Germline loops: CDR1 KGHSH, CDR2 LQKENI. The DNA for the CDR3 is TGTGCCAGCTCACCAGGGGGCAACACTGAAGCTTTCTTT. Encoded protein: CASSPGGNTEAFF.